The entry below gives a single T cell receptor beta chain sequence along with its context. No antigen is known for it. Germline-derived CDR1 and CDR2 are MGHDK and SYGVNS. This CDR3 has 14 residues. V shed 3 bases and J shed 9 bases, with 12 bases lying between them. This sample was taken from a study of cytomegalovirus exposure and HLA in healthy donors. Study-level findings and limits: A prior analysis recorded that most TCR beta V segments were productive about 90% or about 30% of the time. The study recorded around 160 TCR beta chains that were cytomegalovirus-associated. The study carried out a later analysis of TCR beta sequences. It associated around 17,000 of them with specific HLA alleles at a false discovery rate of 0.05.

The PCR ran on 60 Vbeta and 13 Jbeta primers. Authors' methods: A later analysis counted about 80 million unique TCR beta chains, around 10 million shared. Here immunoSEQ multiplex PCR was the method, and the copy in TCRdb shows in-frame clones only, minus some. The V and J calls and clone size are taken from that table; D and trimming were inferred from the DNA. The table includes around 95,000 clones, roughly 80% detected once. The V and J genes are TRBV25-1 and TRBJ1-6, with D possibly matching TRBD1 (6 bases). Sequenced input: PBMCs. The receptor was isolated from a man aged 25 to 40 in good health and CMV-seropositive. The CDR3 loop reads CASSEAGVSSPLHF. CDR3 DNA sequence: TGTGCCAGCAGTGAGGCAGGGGTTAGTTCACCCCTCCACTTT.